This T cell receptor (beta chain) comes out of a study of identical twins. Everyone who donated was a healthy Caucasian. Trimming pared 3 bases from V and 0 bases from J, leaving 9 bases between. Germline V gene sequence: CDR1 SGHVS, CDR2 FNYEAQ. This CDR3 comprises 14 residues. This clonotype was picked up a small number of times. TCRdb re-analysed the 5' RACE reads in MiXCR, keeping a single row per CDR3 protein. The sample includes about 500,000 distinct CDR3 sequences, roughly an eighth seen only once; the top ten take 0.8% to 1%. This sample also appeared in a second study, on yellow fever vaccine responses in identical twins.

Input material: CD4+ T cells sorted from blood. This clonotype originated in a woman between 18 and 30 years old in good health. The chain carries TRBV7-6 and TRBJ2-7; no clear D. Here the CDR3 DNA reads TGTGCCAGCAGCTTTTCTCTTGACTCCTACGAGCAGTACTTC. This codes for CASSFSLDSYEQYF.